The 32 T cell receptor beta chains presented below share a single source sample, sequenced in a study of identical twins. One entry per CDR3 protein results from TCRdb running MiXCR on the 5' RACE reads. The sample includes 450,000 or so distinct CDR3 sequences, approximately 14% of them seen just once. The same data also went into a second study, on yellow fever vaccine responses in identical twins.

The sample consisted of CD4+ T cells sorted from blood. These receptor sequences come from a woman younger than 35 in good health.

This clonotype occurred a few times. The J gene is TRBJ1-6, the V gene TRBV12-3 or TRBV12-4; 7 bases match TRBD1. The CDR3 spans 13 residues. The V gene end was trimmed by 6 bases and the J gene end by 6 bases; junction bases not matched to a gene: 2. This CDR3 is CASRGQINSPLHF. The CDR3, as DNA: TGTGCCAGCAGGGGACAGATTAATTCACCCCTCCACTTT.

This chain links TRBV5-1 with TRBJ2-5; a weak D match, TRBD2 (5 bases). Germline V gives CDR1 SGHRS, CDR2 YFSETQ. CDR3 length equals 14 residues. Trimming cost V 0 bases and J 1 base, with 7 bases left between them. The CDR3 is CASSLAEGQETQYF. For the CDR3, the DNA is TGCGCCAGCAGCTTGGCCGAGGGCCAAGAGACCCAGTACTTC.

The chain combines TRBV28 with TRBJ2-7, with 9 bases that match TRBD2. Germline-derived CDR1 and CDR2 are MDHEN and SYDVKM. CDR3 size: 15 residues. J was trimmed by 3 bases and V by 2 bases; bases with no gene match: 5. The CDR3 nucleotides are TGTGCCAGCAGTTTAGCTAGCGGGACCTTCTACGAGCAGTACTTC. This gives the protein CASSLASGTFYEQYF. Using reference TRBV28 and TRBJ2-7 for the parts outside the CDR3, the full variable domain is DVKVTQSSRYLVKRTGEKVFLECVQDMDHENMFWYRQDPGLGLRLIYFSYDVKMKEKGDIPEGYSVSREKKERFSLILESASTNQTSMYLCASSLASGTFYEQYFGPGTRLTVT.

The V gene is TRBV5-1, the J gene TRBJ2-2; weak D call: TRBD1 (5 bases). Germline V gives CDR1 SGHRS, CDR2 YFSETQ. The CDR3 totals 15 residues. V was trimmed by 4 bases and J by 0 bases, leaving 10 bases between them. In nucleotides, the CDR3 is TGCGCCAGCAGCCCGACAGTAACGAACACCGGGGAGCTGTTTTTT. It yields the protein CASSPTVTNTGELFF.

The chain employs TRBV18 and TRBJ2-7; D is uncertain. CDR1 is KGHSH, CDR2 LQKENI, per germline. The V end lost 3 bases, the J end lost 3 bases, and 12 bases lay between the germline ends. The CDR3 covers 14 residues. CDR3 sequence reads: CASSPGRKSYEQYF. The CDR3 region has the DNA TGTGCCAGCTCACCGGGTAGAAAGAGCTACGAGCAGTACTTC.

In its sample, this clonotype was seen a few times. The chain uses TRBV3-1 and TRBJ2-7; 10 bases line up with TRBD1. Losses at the gene ends were 4 bases for V and 6 bases for J; bases not matched to a gene: 6. Germline V gene sequence: CDR1 LGHDT, CDR2 YNNKEL (reference sequence). There are 14 residues in the CDR3. CDR3 coding DNA: TGTGCCAGCAGCCGAAGGACAGGGGGATCCGAGCAGTACTTC. Protein: CASSRRTGGSEQYF.

V gene TRBV7-9 combines with J gene TRBJ2-2; D call uncertain. V gave up 2 bases and J gave up 7 bases, with 8 bases separating them. Germline assignment: CDR1 SEHNR and CDR2 FQNEAQ (reference sequence). The CDR3 runs to 13 residues. CDR3 in amino acids: CASSLNPRGELFF. CDR3 sequence (DNA): TGTGCCAGCAGCTTAAATCCTCGCGGGGAGCTGTTTTTT.

The table lists this clonotype with a few counts. This sequence joins TRBV5-1 and TRBJ2-3; 7 positions match TRBD2. Per germline, CDR1 SGHRS and CDR2 YFSETQ. Losses at the gene ends were 0 bases for V and 0 bases for J; bases not matched to a gene: 4. There are 16 residues in the CDR3. The CDR3 loop is CASSLDRAGSTDTQYF. CDR3 DNA: TGCGCCAGCAGCTTGGATCGAGCGGGAAGCACAGATACGCAGTATTTT.

The chain's CDR3 is CASSSRDRGYGYTF. CDR3 nucleotides: TGTGCCAGCAGTTCCCGGGACAGGGGCTATGGCTACACCTTC. The chain carries TRBV28 and TRBJ1-2, with 10 bases matching TRBD1. Germline loops: CDR1 MDHEN, CDR2 SYDVKM. The CDR3 loop spans 14 amino acids. After removal of 4 bases from V and 4 bases from J, the junction contained 3 bases not matched to a gene.

The chain uses TRBV6-1 and TRBJ1-5; D unresolved. V lost 4 bases to trimming and J lost 3 bases, with 10 bases between them. The CDR3 loop spans 14 amino acids. CDR1 and CDR2 from the germline V gene are MNHNS and SASEGT. The CDR3 protein is CASSVWVLNQPQHF. CDR3 bases: TGTGCCAGCAGTGTTTGGGTCCTCAATCAGCCCCAGCATTTT.

This clonotype was seen many times. The chain recombines TRBV28 with TRBJ2-7; a possible D gene is TRBD2 (6 bases). V lost 4 bases, J lost 1 base, and 14 bases lay in between. The CDR3 has 15 amino acids. Germline V gene sequence: CDR1 MDHEN, CDR2 SYDVKM. CDR3 residues: CASSSSGTGSYEQYF. DNA of the CDR3: TGTGCCAGCAGTTCGTCCGGGACTGGTTCCTACGAGCAGTACTTC.

V is TRBV24-1 and J is TRBJ1-2, with D possibly matching TRBD1 (6 bases). This CDR3 contains 14 residues. The V end lost 4 bases, the J end lost 4 bases, and 12 bases lay between the germline ends. Germline CDR1 reads KGHDR; CDR2 reads SFDVKD. The CDR3 DNA reads TGTGCCACCAGTGACCGCACAGGGACCTATGGCTACACCTTC. Translation: CATSDRTGTYGYTF.

V gene TRBV20-1 combines with J gene TRBJ2-3; D ambiguous. The CDR3 length is 14 residues. The germline V and J ends were trimmed by 6 bases and 3 bases, with 16 bases remaining between them. Germline lookup yields CDR1 DFQATT and CDR2 SNEGSKA (reference sequence). The CDR3 protein is CSAPRARETDTQYF. The CDR3 nucleotides read TGCAGTGCCCCAAGGGCTAGAGAGACAGATACGCAGTATTTT.

The chain recombines TRBV5-1 with TRBJ2-5; 7 nucleotides align to TRBD2. The CDR3 runs to 15 residues. J gave up 2 bases and V 2 bases, and 6 bases lay outside the gene matches. Germline lookup yields CDR1 SGHRS and CDR2 YFSETQ. In DNA form, the CDR3 reads TGCGCCAGCAGCTTTACGGGGGGATCTCAAGAGACCCAGTACTTC. It encodes CASSFTGGSQETQYF.

This clonotype has just a few counts. The chain links TRBV10-3 to TRBJ1-4; 9 nucleotides align to TRBD1. V dropped 7 bases and J dropped 5; count of bases not matched to a gene: 5. This CDR3 comprises 14 residues. Germline lookup yields CDR1 ENHRY and CDR2 SYGVKD. The CDR3: CAIKGQGYNEKLFF. CDR3 bases: TGTGCCATCAAAGGACAGGGGTACAATGAAAAACTGTTTTTT.

There are a few counts of this clonotype. The J gene is TRBJ2-1, the V gene TRBV29-1; 10 bases are shared with TRBD2. CDR3 length equals 14 residues. Looked up from germline, CDR1 is SQVTM and CDR2 is ANQGSEA. Trimming cost V 6 bases and J 9 bases; bases outside gene matches: 11. CDR3 protein: CSVKAGGPLAEQFF. The CDR3 region has the DNA TGCAGCGTAAAAGCGGGAGGGCCTTTGGCTGAGCAGTTCTTC.

This clonotype was seen a handful of times. The chain couples TRBV20-1 to TRBJ2-7; 8 bases align to TRBD2. Germline CDR1 and CDR2: DFQATT and SNEGSKA (reference sequence). J gave up 4 bases and V 3 bases, and 2 bases lay outside the gene matches. The CDR3 extends over 12 amino acids. The CDR3 coding sequence is TGCAGTGCTAGGAAGCGGGAGTACGAGCAGTACTTC. As protein: CSARKREYEQYF.

The gene calls are TRBV12-3 or TRBV12-4 and TRBJ2-2; 10 bases fit TRBD1. J lost 0 bases, V lost 5 bases, and 6 bases had no gene match. There are 17 residues in the CDR3. DNA for the CDR3: TGTGCCAGCAGTCATCGGGACAGGGGACCGAACACCGGGGAGCTGTTTTTT. Translation gives CASSHRDRGPNTGELFF.

The chain has TRBV28 and TRBJ2-7, with TRBD2 matching over 8 bases. The V segment lost 6 bases and the J segment 4 bases; nucleotides outside the gene matches: 14. The CDR3 has 16 amino acids. Germline assignment: CDR1 MDHEN and CDR2 SYDVKM. CDR3 sequence (DNA): TGTGCCAGCAGGGGGAGCGGGGGATTGTTTCAGTACGAGCAGTACTTC. Protein: CASRGSGGLFQYEQYF.

This clonotype was seen a few times. J is TRBJ1-5 and V is TRBV12-3 or TRBV12-4; D may be TRBD1 (5 bases). V gave up 7 bases and J gave up 5 bases, with 15 bases separating them. This CDR3 has 14 residues. The CDR3 bases are TGTGCCAGCACCCCTTCGTGGGGGTATCAGCCCCAGCATTTT. It translates to CASTPSWGYQPQHF.

The genes are TRBV15 and TRBJ1-4; D is ambiguous. Looked up from germline, CDR1 is LNHNV and CDR2 is YYDKDF (reference sequence). V shed 1 base and J shed 6 bases, with 6 bases lying between them. The CDR3 sequence is 13 residues long. CDR3 nucleotide sequence: TGTGCCACCAGCAGAGCCCTAGATGAAAAACTGTTTTTT. Its translation: CATSRALDEKLFF.

This clonotype came up a few times. The V gene is TRBV5-6, the J gene TRBJ2-6; no definite D call. The CDR3 loop spans 17 amino acids. The germline gives CDR1 SGHDT, CDR2 YYEEEE. V lost 4 bases, J lost 0 bases, and 14 bases lay in between. CDR3: CASSRADGYSGANVLTF. The CDR3 DNA reads as TGTGCCAGCAGCAGAGCAGACGGATACTCTGGGGCCAACGTCCTGACTTTC.

This clonotype was seen once. V is TRBV7-8 and J is TRBJ2-7, with a possible D match to TRBD1 (6 bases). CDR1 is SGHVS, CDR2 FQNEAQ, per germline. V was trimmed by 3 bases and J by 3 bases, leaving 15 bases between them. The CDR3 runs to 15 residues. The CDR3 DNA is TGTGCCAGCAGCTTTAGCCAGGGGCTGAGCTACGAGCAGTACTTC. It yields the protein CASSFSQGLSYEQYF.

The table lists this clonotype with many counts. The rearrangement uses TRBV7-2 and TRBJ1-4; D might be TRBD1 (6 bases). Germline V CDR1 and CDR2: SGHTA, FQGNSA. V was pared by 1 base and J by 7 bases, with 19 bases between. The CDR3 consists of 17 residues. The CDR3 is CASSLVGSGGLSEKLFF. The DNA of the CDR3 is TGTGCCAGCAGCTTAGTCGGGTCGGGGGGGCTGTCTGAAAAACTGTTTTTT.

There are a few counts of this clonotype. The chain combines TRBV5-1 with TRBJ2-5; D ambiguous. Germline values: CDR1 SGHRS, CDR2 YFSETQ. Deletions cut 4 bases from V and 3 bases from J, with 19 bases between. The CDR3 extends over 16 amino acids. DNA for the CDR3: TGCGCCAGCAGCGGTTCTTCCAAAGCAAGAAAAGAGACCCAGTACTTC. It is translated as CASSGSSKARKETQYF. Looking up the rest from reference TRBV5-1 and TRBJ2-5 gives the full variable domain: KAGVTQTPRYLIKTRGQQVTLSCSPISGHRSVSWYQQTPGQGLQFLFEYFSETQRNKGNFPGRFSGRQFSNSRSEMNVSTLELGDSALYLCASSGSSKARKETQYFGPGTRLLVL.

The chain combines TRBV6-2 or TRBV6-3 with TRBJ2-7, with 8 bases fitting TRBD1. After removal of 5 bases from V and 5 bases from J, the junction contained 14 bases not matched to a gene. The CDR3 contains 16 residues. Germline V CDR1 and CDR2: MNHEY, SVGEGT. DNA for the CDR3: TGTGCCAGCAGTCTGATTCCCACAGGGGGAAGCAACGAGCAGTACTTC. It specifies CASSLIPTGGSNEQYF.

V usage is TRBV5-1 and J usage is TRBJ2-5; D unresolved. The CDR3 runs to 15 residues. Trimming cost V 0 bases and J 3 bases, with 12 bases left between them. The germline V gene has CDR1 SGHRS and CDR2 YFSETQ. The CDR3 sequence: CASSLEPGWEETQYF. In DNA form, the CDR3 reads TGCGCCAGCAGCTTGGAGCCAGGTTGGGAAGAGACCCAGTACTTC.

Here the CDR3 reads CASRGGRPGANVLTF. DNA for the CDR3: TGTGCCAGCAGAGGAGGCAGACCTGGGGCCAACGTCCTGACTTTC. The chain employs TRBV6-1 and TRBJ2-6; possible D gene TRBD2, 5 bases. The CDR3 loop spans 15 amino acids. Germline CDR1 and CDR2: MNHNS and SASEGT. The V gene lost 6 bases and the J gene lost 2 bases, with 11 bases spanning the gap.

There are a few counts of this clonotype. The chain combines TRBV24-1 with TRBJ1-2; TRBD1 might be the D (5 bases). This CDR3 is built from 14 residues. Trimming stripped 3 bases from V and 2 bases from J, with 9 bases between. Per the germline V gene, CDR1 is KGHDR and CDR2 is SFDVKD. The CDR3 loop is CATSDPGHNYGYTF. CDR3 DNA: TGTGCCACCAGTGATCCCGGACACAACTATGGCTACACCTTC.

The rearrangement uses TRBV11-2 and TRBJ2-1; D unclear. Germline V lookup: CDR1 SGHAT, CDR2 FQNNGV. The length of the CDR3 is 14 residues. V was clipped by 1 base and J by 7 bases, with 11 bases between them. CDR3 residues: CASSLVRQANEQFF. In nucleotides, the CDR3 is TGTGCCAGCAGCTTAGTACGGCAGGCAAATGAGCAGTTCTTC.

This clonotype was seen a handful of times. The chain carries TRBV13 and TRBJ2-5; D may be TRBD2 (6 bases). Germline CDR1 is PRHDT and CDR2 is FYEKMQ (reference sequence). This CDR3 is built from 13 residues. Between the trimmed V and J ends, which lost 5 bases and 5 bases, there was a span of 12 bases. The DNA of the CDR3 is TGTGCCAGCAGCCTCCCTAGCGTCGAGACCCAGTACTTC. It yields the protein CASSLPSVETQYF. Looking up the rest from reference TRBV13 and TRBJ2-5 gives the full variable domain: AAGVIQSPRHLIKEKRETATLKCYPIPRHDTVYWYQQGPGQDPQFLISFYEKMQSDKGSIPDRFSAQQFSDYHSELNMSSLELGDSALYFCASSLPSVETQYFGPGTRLLVL.

This clonotype has a handful of counts. Here the CDR3 reads CASSQGRSGSTDTQYF. The CDR3 region has the DNA TGTGCCAGCTCCCAAGGGCGTAGCGGGAGCACAGATACGCAGTATTTT. V gene TRBV21-1 combines with J gene TRBJ2-3; the DNA was not compared with TRBD2, the D call given in the table. TRBV21-1 is a documented pseudogene. This CDR3 is 16 amino acids long.